This entry features one T cell receptor beta chain sequence. Incorporation of UMIs carrying a 6-nucleotide sample barcode was performed by template switching. No DNA is given; TCRdb re-called the 5' RACE reads and lists each CDR3 protein once. The sample is made up of 150,000 to 200,000 distinct CDR3 sequences, and the top ten hold approximately 7.4% of it. The sample comes from a study of monozygotic twins with inflammatory bowel disease. The CDR3 runs to 17 residues. CDR1 is SGHVS, CDR2 FNYEAQ, per germline. The chain uses TRBV7-6 and TRBJ1-4; with no DNA, the TCRdb D assignment of TRBD1 cannot be verified. Source material: blood. This receptor was taken from a human donor with ulcerative colitis or Crohn's disease, or a healthy co-twin of an affected twin (not recorded which). The CDR3 is CASSPHGTDPTNEKLFF.